These T cell receptor beta chains were read from a single sample in a study of shared clonotypes between healthy human individuals. Assay used: immunoSEQ multiplex PCR; TCRdb lists only in-frame clones, some missing. The repertoire includes some 2 million clones, about 95% of them detected once, and around 1% sits in the top ten. Sample: naive CD8+ T cells sorted from blood. The receptors were gathered from a young man in good health. CDR3s include the opening cysteine and the closing phenylalanine or tryptophan. The D gene is left open where the match is weak.

DNA: TGTGCCAGCAGCTCGGGAGACAGAGGGGTACACTACGAGCAGTACTTC
CDR3: CASSSGDRGVHYEQYF
J: TRBJ2-7
V: TRBV7-9
D: .

DNA: TGTGCCAGCAGCTTAGGAACGGGAGCCACAGATACGCAGTATTTT
CDR3: CASSLGTGATDTQYF
J: TRBJ2-3
V: TRBV7-2
D: .

DNA: TGTGCCAGCAGTGATTCTCGTGTGGAGGGAGACCAAGAGACCCAGTACTTC
CDR3: CASSDSRVEGDQETQYF
J: TRBJ2-5
V: TRBV2
D: .

DNA: TGTGCCAGCAGTTTATCGTGGGACACTGAAGCTTTCTTT
CDR3: CASSLSWDTEAFF
J: TRBJ1-1
V: TRBV27
D: .

DNA: TGTGCCAGCAGCCTTCAAGCTGGATATTCTAGCACAGATACGCAGTATTTT
CDR3: CASSLQAGYSSTDTQYF
J: TRBJ2-3
V: TRBV13
D: .

DNA: TGTGCCAGCAGCCAATGGACAGTCGGGGAATCACCCCTCCACTTT
CDR3: CASSQWTVGESPLHF
J: TRBJ1-6
V: TRBV7-8
D: .

DNA: TGTGCCACCAGCGGTTCCCGGGGGAGGGTGAGGCAGCCCCAGCATTTT
CDR3: CATSGSRGRVRQPQHF
J: TRBJ1-5
V: TRBV15
D: .

DNA: TGTGCCAGCAGCTTAGGCGAGCGGGCCTACGAGCAGTACTTC
CDR3: CASSLGERAYEQYF
J: TRBJ2-7
V: TRBV7-3
D: .

DNA: TGTGCCAGAAGCCAGGGAGGGCTAGCGGGGGACAATGAGCAGTTCTTC
CDR3: CARSQGGLAGDNEQFF
J: TRBJ2-1
V: TRBV5-3
D: TRBD2

DNA: TGTGCCAGCAGTTTCTCCTCGGACAGGGGTGACGAGCAGTACTTC
CDR3: CASSFSSDRGDEQYF
J: TRBJ2-7
V: TRBV13
D: TRBD1

DNA: TGCAGCGTTGAAGATAGCCGATCCTACGAGCAGTACTTC
CDR3: CSVEDSRSYEQYF
J: TRBJ2-7
V: TRBV29-1
D: .